This T cell receptor (beta chain) was sequenced in a study of OX40 agonist ivuxolimab in advanced cancers. Whole-study context: Mean age about 60 years, range roughly 20 to 85; 82.7% male. The eligibility criteria allowed prior anti-PD-1, anti-PD-L1 or anti-CTLA-4 therapy, and 30% to 40% had some. Study results and limitations: Fewer expanded clones were found on average in CD4+ than in CD8+ T cells.

Remarks on this clone: The antigen is undetermined.

Profiling relied on immunoSEQ multiplex PCR, and the TCRdb table lists in-frame clones only, not all of them. There are 35,000 to 45,000 clones in the sample; 91% occur only once, and under 30% lies in the top ten. V was pared by 5 bases and J by 4 bases, with 15 bases between. The CDR3 loop spans 14 amino acids. Germline loops: CDR1 MNHNS, CDR2 SASEGT. The source was CD4+ or CD8+ T cells sorted from blood, collected in a trial of the OX40 agonist ivuxolimab. This clonotype was obtained from an adult with an advanced solid tumor such as melanoma, head and neck, liver or kidney cancer. V usage is TRBV6-1 and J usage is TRBJ2-7; the D gene could be TRBD1 or TRBD2 (5 bases each). The CDR3 coding sequence is TGTGCCAGCAGTATCAAAAGGGGAGTGTACGAGCAGTACTTC. Protein product: CASSIKRGVYEQYF.